Below are 20 T cell receptor beta chains sequenced from a single sample in a study of cytomegalovirus exposure and HLA in healthy donors. The PCR had 60 Vbeta and 13 Jbeta primers. Method: immunoSEQ multiplex PCR; TCRdb's copy keeps in-frame clones and lacks some. The data show 150,000 or so clones, over 60% seen once. Specimen: PBMCs. These receptors were obtained from a woman aged 30 to 39 in good health and CMV-seropositive.

The table lists this clone with a few counts. V and J are TRBV7-3 and TRBJ1-1, with D maybe TRBD1 (6 bases). Germline CDR1 and CDR2: SGHTA and FQGTGA. V lost 3 bases and J 5 bases, leaving 10 bases between the germline ends. The CDR3 contains 13 residues. The CDR3 DNA sequence: TGTGCCAGCAGCTTTACAGGGATGACTGAAGCTTTCTTT. This encodes CASSFTGMTEAFF.

With respect to this clone: At the DNA level, this CDR3 is encoded by other sequences in the same sample as well. V is TRBV30 and J is TRBJ1-6, with unresolved D. V dropped 5 bases and J dropped 5 bases, with 7 bases sitting between them. From germline, CDR1 is GTSNPN and CDR2 SVGIG (reference sequence). This CDR3 comprises 12 residues. CDR3 sequence reads: CAWDINNSPLHF. The CDR3 DNA is TGTGCCTGGGACATCAATAATTCACCCCTCCACTTT. The full variable domain, with the rest looked up from reference TRBV30 and TRBJ1-6, is SQTIHQWPATLVQPVGSPLSLECTVEGTSNPNLYWYRQAAGRGLQLLFYSVGIGQISSEVPQNLSASRPQDRQFILSSKKLLLSDSGFYLCAWDINNSPLHFGNGTRLTVT.

This clone was counted a few times. V usage is TRBV4-2 and J usage is TRBJ1-5; D uncertain. The CDR3 covers 14 residues. V was shortened by 0 bases and J by 0 bases, with 3 bases between the two germline ends. The germline V gene has CDR1 LGHNA and CDR2 YNFKEQ. The CDR3: CASSQEYSNQPQHF. The CDR3 DNA follows: TGTGCCAGCAGCCAAGAGTATAGCAATCAGCCCCAGCATTTT.

This rearrangement joins TRBV11-3 to TRBJ1-1; TRBD1 is a possible D gene (5 bases). The CDR3 is 14 amino acids. The germline gives CDR1 SGHNT, CDR2 YENEEA. With 2 bases removed from V and 1 base from J, the gap between germline ends came to 8 bases. CDR3 amino acids: CASSLYRTNTEAFF. The CDR3, as DNA: TGTGCCAGCAGCTTATACAGGACGAACACTGAAGCTTTCTTT.

The genes are TRBV27 and TRBJ2-3; 7 positions match TRBD1. CDR1 is MNHEY, CDR2 SMNVEV, per germline (reference sequence). The CDR3 is made up of 16 amino acids. Losses at the gene ends were 4 bases for V and 6 bases for J; bases not matched to a gene: 13. Here the CDR3 DNA reads TGTGCCAGCAGTTCTCTTGAGGGGGCTTTGCGGGATACGCAGTATTTT. It codes for CASSSLEGALRDTQYF.

J is TRBJ2-7 and V is TRBV5-1, with a weak D call TRBD2 (5 bases). This CDR3 spans 12 amino acids. The V and J ends lost 5 bases and 3 bases respectively, with 9 bases between them. Germline values: CDR1 SGHRS, CDR2 YFSETQ. Written as DNA, the CDR3 is TGCGCCAGCAGAGAGGGTTACTACGAGCAGTACTTC. Amino acid sequence: CASREGYYEQYF.

V is TRBV19 and J is TRBJ1-6, with a weak D call TRBD1 (5 bases). The CDR3 runs to 18 residues. Germline assignment: CDR1 LNHDA and CDR2 SQIVND (reference sequence). V was cut by 6 bases and J by 2 bases, with 20 bases left in between. The CDR3 DNA is TGTGCCAGTAGACCCCCGGGACTACGAAGTCCCTATAATTCACCCCTCCACTTT. It yields the protein CASRPPGLRSPYNSPLHF.

The V gene is TRBV30, the J gene TRBJ1-2; 8 bases fit TRBD1. Germline loops: CDR1 GTSNPN, CDR2 SVGIG (reference sequence). V gave up 3 bases and J gave up 3 bases; unmatched junction bases: 9. This CDR3 is built from 15 residues. CDR3 sequence (DNA): TGTGCCTGGAGCGCCCCCCGGGACAGGCACTATGGCTACACCTTC. Protein: CAWSAPRDRHYGYTF.

V gene TRBV13 combines with J gene TRBJ2-3, with TRBD2 matching 14 bases. V lost 6 bases, J lost 4 bases, and 12 bases stayed unmatched. CDR3 length equals 18 residues. Germline loops: CDR1 PRHDT, CDR2 FYEKMQ (reference sequence). DNA of the CDR3: TGTGCCAGCAGTCGCCGGGTGGGACTAGCGGGAGTATCAGATACGCAGTATTTT. Translated, it gives CASSRRVGLAGVSDTQYF.

This rearrangement joins TRBV6-1 to TRBJ1-2, with a tentative D call TRBD1 (5 bases). Germline V gives CDR1 MNHNS, CDR2 SASEGT. V was cut by 6 bases and J by 1 base, with 12 bases left in between. The CDR3 loop spans 14 amino acids. CDR3 in DNA: TGTGCCAGCAGCAAACTCCAGGGTAACTATGGCTACACCTTC. Amino acids: CASSKLQGNYGYTF.

This clone was observed a handful of times. V is TRBV27 and J is TRBJ1-1; D gene uncertain. The ends were cut back, 6 bases at V and 1 base at J, with 6 bases in the middle. CDR1 and CDR2 (germline): MNHEY, SMNVEV (reference sequence). The length of the CDR3 is 12 residues. CDR3 residues: CASRSRNTEAFF. CDR3 DNA: TGTGCCAGCAGGTCTAGGAACACTGAAGCTTTCTTT.

The chain is built from TRBV4-1 and TRBJ2-1; 10 positions match TRBD2. The ends lost 2 bases at V and 2 bases at J; junction bases unmatched: 3. In germline, CDR1 is MGHRA, CDR2 YSYEKL. The CDR3 sequence is 16 residues long. The CDR3 protein is CASSQPTSGTYNEQFF. The CDR3, as DNA: TGCGCCAGCAGCCAACCTACTAGCGGGACCTACAATGAGCAGTTCTTC.

The chain combines TRBV9 with TRBJ1-2, with 9 bases matching TRBD1. The CDR3 spans 15 residues. Germline-derived CDR1 and CDR2 are SGDLS and YYNGEE. V shed 2 bases and J 2 bases; nucleotides not matched to a gene: 4. The chain's CDR3 is CASSVNGQGNYGYTF. CDR3 DNA: TGTGCCAGCAGCGTCAATGGACAGGGGAACTATGGCTACACCTTC.

This clone was seen a few times. The chain carries TRBV15 and TRBJ2-3, with 8 bases fitting TRBD1. V dropped 1 base and J dropped 1; count of bases not matched to a gene: 7. The CDR3 runs 17 residues. In germline, CDR1 is LNHNV, CDR2 YYDKDF (reference sequence). Here the CDR3 reads CATSRVSDRARTDTQYF. CDR3 DNA: TGTGCCACCAGCAGAGTTTCGGACAGGGCTCGCACAGATACGCAGTATTTT.

The V gene is TRBV27, the J gene TRBJ1-2, with 7 nucleotides matching TRBD1. From germline, CDR1 is MNHEY and CDR2 SMNVEV (reference sequence). V lost 5 bases and J lost 3; bases outside the gene matches: 6. The CDR3 spans 14 residues. CDR3 amino acids: CASSAGTDYYGYTF. In nucleotides, the CDR3 is TGTGCCAGCAGTGCCGGGACAGACTACTATGGCTACACCTTC.

This chain joins TRBV7-8 and TRBJ1-1; 7 bases are a match to TRBD1. From germline, CDR1 is SGHVS and CDR2 FQNEAQ. The CDR3 has 14 residues. The V and J ends lost 5 bases and 5 bases, in that order; junction bases with no gene match: 8. DNA of the CDR3: TGTGCCAGCAGCCCTTCGACAGGGCGGACTGAAGCTTTCTTT. Residues: CASSPSTGRTEAFF.

The chain combines TRBV14 with TRBJ1-2; D gene unclear. Germline assignment: CDR1 SGHDN and CDR2 FVKESK. The V gene lost 4 bases and the J gene lost 2 bases, with 14 bases spanning the gap. This CDR3 comprises 15 residues. CDR3 sequence (DNA): TGTGCCAGCAGCCGTCCGGAGGCGACAAACTATGGCTACACCTTC. Translating it yields CASSRPEATNYGYTF.

This clone was detected only a few times. The chain combines TRBV5-1 with TRBJ1-3; a possible D gene is TRBD1 (5 bases). The germline gives CDR1 SGHRS, CDR2 YFSETQ. The length of the CDR3 is 14 residues. The V end lost 2 bases, the J end lost 0 bases, and 6 bases lay between the germline ends. CDR3 sequence: CASSFDSSGNTIYF. DNA of the CDR3: TGCGCCAGCAGCTTTGACAGCTCTGGAAACACCATATATTTT.

With respect to this clone: This sequence may be a read error, since a much larger clone differs from it by one base. J is TRBJ1-1 and V is TRBV7-9, with D maybe TRBD1 (5 bases). The CDR3 totals 13 residues. The germline V gene has CDR1 SEHNR and CDR2 FQNEAQ (reference sequence). V dropped 2 bases and J dropped 3 bases, with 7 bases sitting between them. CDR3 sequence (DNA): TGTGCCAGCAGCTTATCCAGGGACACTGAAGCTTTCTTT. Translated: CASSLSRDTEAFF. Variable domain in full (rest from reference TRBV7-9 and TRBJ1-1): DTGVSQNPRHKITKRGQNVTFRCDPISEHNRLYWYRQTLGQGPEFLTYFQNEAQLEKSRLLSDRFSAERPKGSFSTLEIQRTEQGDSAMYLCASSLSRDTEAFFGQGTRLTVV.

The CDR3 loop is CASSLEYSRVAGSTGELFF. Written as DNA, the CDR3 is TGTGCCAGCAGCTTAGAATATAGCAGAGTAGCGGGAAGCACCGGGGAGCTGTTTTTT. The V and J genes are TRBV13 and TRBJ2-2; 8 positions match TRBD2. CDR3 length: 19 residues. V trimming: 1 base; J trimming: 4 bases; junction bases outside the gene matches: 14. Germline values: CDR1 PRHDT, CDR2 FYEKMQ (reference sequence).